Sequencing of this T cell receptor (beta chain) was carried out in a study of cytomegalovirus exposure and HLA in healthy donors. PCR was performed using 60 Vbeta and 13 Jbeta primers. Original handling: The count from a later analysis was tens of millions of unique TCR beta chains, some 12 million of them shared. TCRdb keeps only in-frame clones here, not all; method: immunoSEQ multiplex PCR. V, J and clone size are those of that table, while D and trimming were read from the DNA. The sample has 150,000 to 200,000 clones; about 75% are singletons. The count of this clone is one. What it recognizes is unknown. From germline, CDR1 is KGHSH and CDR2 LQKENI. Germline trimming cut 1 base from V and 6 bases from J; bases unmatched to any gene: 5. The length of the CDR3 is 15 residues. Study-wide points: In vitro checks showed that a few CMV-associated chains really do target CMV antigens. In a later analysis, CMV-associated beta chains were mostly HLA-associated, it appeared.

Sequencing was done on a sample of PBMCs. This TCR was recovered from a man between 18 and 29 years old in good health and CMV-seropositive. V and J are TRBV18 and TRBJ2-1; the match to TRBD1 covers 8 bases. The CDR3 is CASSPLLTGANEQFF. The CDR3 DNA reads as TGTGCCAGCTCACCACTCCTGACAGGGGCCAATGAGCAGTTCTTC.